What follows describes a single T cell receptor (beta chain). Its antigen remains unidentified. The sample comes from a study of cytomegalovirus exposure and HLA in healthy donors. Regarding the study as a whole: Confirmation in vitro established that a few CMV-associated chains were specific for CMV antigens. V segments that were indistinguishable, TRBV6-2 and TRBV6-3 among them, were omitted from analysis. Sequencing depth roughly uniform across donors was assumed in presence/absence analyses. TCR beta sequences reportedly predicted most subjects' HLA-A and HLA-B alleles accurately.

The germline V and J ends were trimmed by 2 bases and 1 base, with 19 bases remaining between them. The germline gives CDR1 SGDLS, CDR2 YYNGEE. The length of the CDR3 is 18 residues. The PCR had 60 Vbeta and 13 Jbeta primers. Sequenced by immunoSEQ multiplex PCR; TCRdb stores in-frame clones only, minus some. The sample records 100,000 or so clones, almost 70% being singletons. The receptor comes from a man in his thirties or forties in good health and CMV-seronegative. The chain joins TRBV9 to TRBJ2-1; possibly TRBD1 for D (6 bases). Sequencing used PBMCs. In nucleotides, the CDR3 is TGTGCCAGCAGCGTGAGCCACTTAGGGGGAGAATCCTACAATGAGCAGTTCTTC. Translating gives CASSVSHLGGESYNEQFF.